The 13 T cell receptor beta chains below all came from one sample that was sequenced in a study of cytomegalovirus exposure and HLA in healthy donors. With 60 Vbeta and 13 Jbeta primers, the PCR was carried out. Measured with immunoSEQ multiplex PCR; TCRdb has only the in-frame clones, and not every one. The data hold over 100,000 clones, with 73% observed a single time. The sample was PBMCs. The receptors stem from a man aged 40-49 years in good health and CMV-seronegative.

V and J are TRBV29-1 and TRBJ2-5, with D perhaps TRBD2 (5 bases). The DNA end is a closer match to TRBJ2-7, so the J assignment may be wrong. This CDR3 spans 13 amino acids. Germline V gene sequence: CDR1 SQVTM, CDR2 ANQGSEA. CDR3: CSVDGGADYEQYF. The CDR3, as DNA: TGCAGCGTTGATGGAGGCGCTGACTACGAGCAGTACTTC.

The chain couples TRBV21-1 to TRBJ2-7; the table's D call TRBD1 went unverified against the DNA. TRBV21-1 is a known pseudogene. This CDR3 region has 22 residues. CDR3 bases: TGTGCCAGCAGCATCCTACTCCGGGACAGGGCCATCCACACTTTTTTGCCCGACGAGCAGTACTTC. Translation: CASSILLRDRAIHTFLPDEQYF.

The V call is TRBV5-1, the J call TRBJ2-3; the D gene is possibly TRBD2 (6 bases). Germline values: CDR1 SGHRS, CDR2 YFSETQ. The length of the CDR3 is 15 residues. V was shortened by 1 base and J by 0 bases, with 9 bases between the two germline ends. The DNA for the CDR3 is TGCGCCAGCAGCTTGAGCCGGGGGAGCACAGATACGCAGTATTTT. Translating gives CASSLSRGSTDTQYF.

This chain joins TRBV6-6 and TRBJ2-5, with a weak D call TRBD1 (5 bases). The V end was cut by 5 bases, the J end by 5 bases, with 18 bases between. The CDR3 consists of 15 residues. Looked up from germline, CDR1 is MNHNY and CDR2 is SVGAGI (reference sequence). The CDR3 is CASSGVGEVGETQYF. The CDR3 DNA sequence: TGTGCCAGCAGTGGGGTAGGGGAAGTAGGGGAGACCCAGTACTTC.

The chain has TRBV19 and TRBJ1-3, with D possibly TRBD1 on 5 matching bases. V was clipped by 3 bases and J by 5 bases, with 11 bases between them. Per the germline V gene, CDR1 is LNHDA and CDR2 is SQIVND (reference sequence). This CDR3 has 14 amino acids. CDR3 region: CASSIPGLRNTIYF. In nucleotides, the CDR3 is TGTGCCAGTAGTATTCCAGGGCTCAGAAACACCATATATTTT. The full variable domain, rest sourced from reference TRBV19 and TRBJ1-3, is DGGITQSPKYLFRKEGQNVTLSCEQNLNHDAMYWYRQDPGQGLRLIYYSQIVNDFQKGDIAEGYSVSREKKESFPLTVTSAQKNPTAFYLCASSIPGLRNTIYFGEGSWLTVV.

This clone was picked up a small number of times. V gene TRBV29-1 combines with J gene TRBJ2-7, with D possibly matching TRBD1 (5 bases). V was pared by 6 bases and J by 4 bases, with 7 bases between. CDR3 size: 10 residues. Germline assignment: CDR1 SQVTM and CDR2 ANQGSEA. The CDR3 DNA is TGCAGCGTACAGGATTACGAGCAGTACTTC. Protein product: CSVQDYEQYF.

This chain links TRBV4-3 with TRBJ1-6; no definite D call. Trimming took 1 base from V and 3 from J, leaving 10 bases between them. The CDR3 is 16 residues long. Germline CDR1 LGHNA, CDR2 YSLEER. The CDR3 DNA reads as TGCGCCAGCAGCCAAGCAATACAGAGCTATAATTCACCCCTCCACTTT. Protein sequence: CASSQAIQSYNSPLHF.

This sequence joins TRBV14 and TRBJ1-6, with 10 bases matching TRBD1. The CDR3 loop spans 15 amino acids. CDR1 SGHDN and CDR2 FVKESK come from the germline V gene. V shed 3 bases, J shed 5 bases, and the junction held 1 base outside the gene matches. The CDR3 coding sequence is TGTGCCAGCAGCCAGGGACAGGGGAATAATTCACCCCTCCACTTT. Protein: CASSQGQGNNSPLHF.

The sample holds a few counts of this clone. The rearrangement uses TRBV6-6 and TRBJ2-7; the match to TRBD1 covers 11 bases. The J segment lost 1 base and the V segment lost 0 bases, leaving 2 bases of the junction unmatched. CDR3 length: 16 residues. In germline, CDR1 is MNHNY, CDR2 SVGAGI (reference sequence). The CDR3 DNA sequence: TGTGCCAGCAGTTACTCGAGGGACAGGGGGTCCTACGAGCAGTACTTC. It encodes CASSYSRDRGSYEQYF.

The chain joins TRBV28 to TRBJ1-6, with D maybe TRBD1 (5 bases). The CDR3 contains 15 residues. Trimming removed 6 bases from V and 4 bases from J, with 13 bases in between. Germline CDR1 MDHEN, CDR2 SYDVKM. The CDR3 sequence is CASSGGVYYNSPLHF. The CDR3 DNA sequence: TGTGCCAGCAGCGGGGGGGTGTATTATAATTCACCCCTCCACTTT.

The J gene is TRBJ1-4, the V gene TRBV6-5; TRBD1 matches 7 bases. The ends lost 6 bases at V and 3 bases at J; junction bases unmatched: 7. The germline V gene encodes CDR1 MNHEY and CDR2 SVGAGI. CDR3 size: 15 residues. CDR3 in amino acids: CASSSRRGANEKLFF. The CDR3 bases are TGTGCCAGCAGCTCTCGCAGGGGGGCTAATGAAAAACTGTTTTTT.

The gene calls are TRBV2 and TRBJ2-3, with 7 bases lining up with TRBD1. The V gene end was trimmed by 6 bases and the J gene end by 3 bases; junction bases not matched to a gene: 12. Germline CDR1 reads SNHLY; CDR2 reads FYNNEI. This CDR3 spans 16 amino acids. The CDR3 spells CASRNQQGFGTDTQYF. In nucleotides, the CDR3 is TGTGCCAGCAGAAACCAACAGGGGTTCGGGACAGATACGCAGTATTTT.

J is TRBJ2-1 and V is TRBV6-6, with TRBD1 as a possible D gene (6 bases). V was pared by 2 bases and J by 0 bases, with 11 bases between. CDR1 and CDR2 (germline): MNHNY, SVGAGI (reference sequence). CDR3 length: 16 amino acids. The chain's CDR3 is CASSYTGLSSYNEQFF. CDR3 DNA: TGTGCCAGCAGTTACACAGGGCTGAGCTCCTACAATGAGCAGTTCTTC.